This T cell receptor beta chain was recorded in a study of blood T cell repertoires in COVID-19. Authors' data handling: Estimated nucleated cell counts came from reference gene primer amplification. Only in-frame clones appear in the TCRdb table, and some are missing; sequencing was by immunoSEQ multiplex PCR. V and J calls and clone size follow that table, whereas D and trimming were derived from the DNA. The sample contains under 350,000 clones, 65% to 90% of which appear only once. Participants were placed into cohorts based on the clinical history they reported. The CDR3 runs 13 residues. CDR1 and CDR2 (germline): ENHRY, SYGVKD.

The sample was PBMCs or T cells enriched from blood (not recorded which). The clonotype originates from a woman aged 35 to 49 with acute COVID-19. V and J are TRBV10-3 and TRBJ1-3; D remains unclear. The CDR3 loop is CASTVSSGNTIYF. The CDR3 nucleotides read TGTGCTTCGACTGTGAGCTCTGGAAACACCATATATTTT.